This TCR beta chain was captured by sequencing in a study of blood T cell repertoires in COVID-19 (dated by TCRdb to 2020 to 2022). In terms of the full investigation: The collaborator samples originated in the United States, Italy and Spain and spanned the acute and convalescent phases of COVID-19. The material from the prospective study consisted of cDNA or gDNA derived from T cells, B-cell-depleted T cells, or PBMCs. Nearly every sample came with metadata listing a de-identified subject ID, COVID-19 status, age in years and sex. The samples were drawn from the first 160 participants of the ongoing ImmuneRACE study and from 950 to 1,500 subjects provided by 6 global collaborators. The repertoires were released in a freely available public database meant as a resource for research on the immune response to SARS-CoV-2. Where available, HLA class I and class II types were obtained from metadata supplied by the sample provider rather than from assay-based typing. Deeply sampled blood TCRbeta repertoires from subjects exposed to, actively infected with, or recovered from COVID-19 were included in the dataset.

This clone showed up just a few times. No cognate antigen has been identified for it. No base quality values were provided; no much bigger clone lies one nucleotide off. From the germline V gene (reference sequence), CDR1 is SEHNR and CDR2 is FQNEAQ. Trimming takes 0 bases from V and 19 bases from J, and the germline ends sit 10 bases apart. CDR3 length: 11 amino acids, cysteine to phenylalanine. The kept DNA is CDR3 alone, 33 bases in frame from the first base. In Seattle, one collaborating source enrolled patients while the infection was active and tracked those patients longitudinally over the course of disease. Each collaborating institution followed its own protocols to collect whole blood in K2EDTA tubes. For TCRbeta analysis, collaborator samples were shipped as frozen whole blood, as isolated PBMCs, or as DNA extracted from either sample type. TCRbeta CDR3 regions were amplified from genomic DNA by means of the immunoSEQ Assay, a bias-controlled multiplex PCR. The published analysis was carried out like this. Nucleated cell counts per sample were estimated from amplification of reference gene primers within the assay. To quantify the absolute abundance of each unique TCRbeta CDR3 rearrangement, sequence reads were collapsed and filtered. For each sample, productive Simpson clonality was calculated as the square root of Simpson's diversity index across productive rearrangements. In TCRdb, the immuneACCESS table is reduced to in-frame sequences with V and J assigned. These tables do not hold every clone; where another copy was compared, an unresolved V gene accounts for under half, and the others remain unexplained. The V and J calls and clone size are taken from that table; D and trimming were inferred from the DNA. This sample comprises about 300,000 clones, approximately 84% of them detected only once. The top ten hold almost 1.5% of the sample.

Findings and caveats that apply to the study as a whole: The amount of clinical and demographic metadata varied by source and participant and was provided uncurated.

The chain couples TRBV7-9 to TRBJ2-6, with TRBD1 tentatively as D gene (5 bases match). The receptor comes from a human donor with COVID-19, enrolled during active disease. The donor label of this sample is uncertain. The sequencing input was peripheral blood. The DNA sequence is TGTGCCAGCAGCTTAGCGGATCAGGGTACTTTC. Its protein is CASSLADQGTF.